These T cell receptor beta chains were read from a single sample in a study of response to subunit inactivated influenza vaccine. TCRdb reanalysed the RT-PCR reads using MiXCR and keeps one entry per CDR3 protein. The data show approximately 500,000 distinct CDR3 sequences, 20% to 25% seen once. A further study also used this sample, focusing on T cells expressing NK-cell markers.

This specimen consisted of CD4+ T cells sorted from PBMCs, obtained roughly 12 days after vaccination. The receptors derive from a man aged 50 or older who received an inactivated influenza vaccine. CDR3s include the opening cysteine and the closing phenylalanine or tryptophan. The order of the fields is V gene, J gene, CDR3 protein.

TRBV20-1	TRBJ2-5	CSATDTLETQYF
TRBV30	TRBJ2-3	CAWSLTSVQYF
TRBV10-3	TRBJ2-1	CAITGSGSYNEQFF
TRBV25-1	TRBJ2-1	CASSEGASGGYNEQFF
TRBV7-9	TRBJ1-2	CASSSGTKTNYGYTF
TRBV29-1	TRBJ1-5	CSVGQGEGPQHF
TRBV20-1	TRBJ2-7	CSARDSVRLSEQYF
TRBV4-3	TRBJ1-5	CASSQGQSQPQHF
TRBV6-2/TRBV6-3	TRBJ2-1	CASSYSAGVLENEQFF
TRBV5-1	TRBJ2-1	CASSWGQGSSYNEQFF
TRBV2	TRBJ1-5	CASRTGENQPQHF
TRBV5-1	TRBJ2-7	CASSPRTSGGAYEQYF
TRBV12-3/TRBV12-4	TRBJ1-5	CASSADRRIQPQHF
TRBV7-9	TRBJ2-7	CASSTRTSGQTYEQYF
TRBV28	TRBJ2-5	CASSPHQGWRETQYF
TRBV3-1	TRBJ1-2	CASSHGVGGRRSYTF
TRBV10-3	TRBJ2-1	CAIRGGLAGGSEQFF
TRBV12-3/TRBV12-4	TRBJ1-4	CASTLGRLNEKLFF
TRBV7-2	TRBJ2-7	CASSLAGTRAYEQYF
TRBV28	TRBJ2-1	CATHGVYEQFF
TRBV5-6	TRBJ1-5	CASSRDRGRRQPQHF
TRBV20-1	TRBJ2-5	CSARDGRVAGRFQETQYF
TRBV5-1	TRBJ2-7	CASSLSQGNYEQYF
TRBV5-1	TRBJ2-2	CATRPGQNTGELFF
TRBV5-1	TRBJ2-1	CASSPGLQDNEQFF
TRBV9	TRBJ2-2	CASMSRHNTGELFF
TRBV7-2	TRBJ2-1	CASSPGLTAYNEQFF
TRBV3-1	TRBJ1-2	CASRAEGFGGYTF
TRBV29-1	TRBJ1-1	CSVGLRTGNTEAFF
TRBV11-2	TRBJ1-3	CASSFYGSGNTIYF
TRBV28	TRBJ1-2	CASSRGTPNYGYTF
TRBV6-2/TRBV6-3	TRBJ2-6	CASSRPPGQGTLGANVLTF
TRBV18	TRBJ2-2	CASSPRPAAGGINTGELFF
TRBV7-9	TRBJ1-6	CASSLVGEPNSPLHF
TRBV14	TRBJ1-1	CASSQRTGTKAFF
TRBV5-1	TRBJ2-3	CASRGTDTQYF
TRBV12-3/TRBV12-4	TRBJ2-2	CASNHRTGANTGELFF